This TCR beta chain is drawn from a study of beta chain features in type 1 diabetes. Every bit of the isolated RNA underwent reverse transcription, so sequencing read expressed TCRB transcripts. Using immunoSEQ multiplex PCR, the repertoire was profiled, and TCRdb retains in-frame clones only, with some absent. The table lists 150,000 to 200,000 clones, roughly 59% of them singletons. Notes on this clone: The antigen remains undetermined.

This CDR3 region has 13 residues. Germline CDR1 is MDHEN and CDR2 is SYDVKM. The junction had 5 bases not matched to a gene; V was cut back by 7 bases and J by 4 bases. Whole-study results and caveats: Whether TCRB rearrangement is influenced by HLA type went unresolved here. TCRB CDR3s were moderately but significantly shorter in Type 1 diabetes patients in all four CD4+ subsets.

The authors sorted CD4+ naive, central memory, regulatory and stem cell-like memory cells via CD45RO/CCR7/CD25/CD127/CD95/CD27. Sorting gave populations that all exceeded 95% purity. The J gene is TRBJ2-7, the V gene TRBV28, with 9 bases that match TRBD2. This receptor was identified in a man aged 25-45 years with type 1 diabetes. Specimen: naive CD4+ T cells from blood. Written as DNA, the CDR3 is TGTGCCAGCATCTATAGCGGGGGATACGAGCAGTACTTC. Protein sequence: CASIYSGGYEQYF.